The clone carrying this TCR beta chain is a singleton in its sample. This specimen comes from a study of shared clonotypes between healthy human individuals. Per the authors' pipeline: Filtering differed, since immunoSEQ gave only junction sequences and no quality scores. Clones were sequenced by immunoSEQ multiplex PCR, and TCRdb holds only the in-frame ones, with some missing. V and J calls and clone size come straight from that table; D and trimming were deduced from the DNA. This repertoire shows a few million clones, around 92% found once; its top ten account for approximately 0.4%. J was trimmed by 2 bases and V by 2 bases; bases with no gene match: 9. CDR3 size: 18 residues. Germline CDR1 and CDR2: SGHTA and FQGNSA.

The source material was naive CD4+ T cells from PBMCs. Subset reported: CD45RA+ positively selected. This sequence joins TRBV7-2 and TRBJ2-1, with TRBD2 matching over 10 bases. This sequence originates from a young man in good health. Some clones in this sample may be carry-over from other donors' samples. The CDR3 nucleotides read TGTGCCAGCAGCTTACTCGGACTAGCGGCTTTGGCCTACAATGAGCAGTTCTTC. This codes for CASSLLGLAALAYNEQFF.